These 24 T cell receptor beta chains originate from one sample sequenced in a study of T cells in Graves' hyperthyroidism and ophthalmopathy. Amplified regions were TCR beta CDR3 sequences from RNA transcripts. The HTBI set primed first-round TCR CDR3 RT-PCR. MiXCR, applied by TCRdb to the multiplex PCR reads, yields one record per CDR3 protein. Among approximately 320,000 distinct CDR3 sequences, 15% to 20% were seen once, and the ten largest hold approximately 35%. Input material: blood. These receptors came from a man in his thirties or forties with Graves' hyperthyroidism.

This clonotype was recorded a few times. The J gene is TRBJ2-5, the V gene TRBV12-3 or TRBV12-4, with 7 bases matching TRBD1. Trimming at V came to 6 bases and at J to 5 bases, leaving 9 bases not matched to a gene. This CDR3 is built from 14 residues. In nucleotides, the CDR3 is TGTGCCAGCAGCACACAGGGGATGCAGGAGACCCAGTACTTC. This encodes CASSTQGMQETQYF.

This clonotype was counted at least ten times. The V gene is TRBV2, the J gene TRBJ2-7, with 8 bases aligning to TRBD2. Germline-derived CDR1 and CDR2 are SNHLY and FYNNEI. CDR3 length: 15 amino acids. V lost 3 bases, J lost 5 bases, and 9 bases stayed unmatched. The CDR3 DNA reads TGTGCCAGCAGTGAGGGGCCGGGAGGGTCGCACGAGCAGTACTTC. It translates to CASSEGPGGSHEQYF.

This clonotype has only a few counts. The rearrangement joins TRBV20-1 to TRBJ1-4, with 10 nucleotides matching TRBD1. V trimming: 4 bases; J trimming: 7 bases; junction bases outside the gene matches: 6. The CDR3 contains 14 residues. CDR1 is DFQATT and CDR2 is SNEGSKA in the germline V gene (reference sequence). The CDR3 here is CSAIEGTGVEKLFF. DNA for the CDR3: TGCAGTGCTATAGAGGGGACAGGGGTTGAAAAACTGTTTTTT.

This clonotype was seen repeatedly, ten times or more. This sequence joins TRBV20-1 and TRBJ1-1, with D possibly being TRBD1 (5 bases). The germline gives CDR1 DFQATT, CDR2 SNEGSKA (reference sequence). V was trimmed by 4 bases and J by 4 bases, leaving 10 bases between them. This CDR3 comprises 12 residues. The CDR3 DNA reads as TGCAGTGCTAAAGCAGGGACCACTGAAGCTTTCTTT. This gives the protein CSAKAGTTEAFF.

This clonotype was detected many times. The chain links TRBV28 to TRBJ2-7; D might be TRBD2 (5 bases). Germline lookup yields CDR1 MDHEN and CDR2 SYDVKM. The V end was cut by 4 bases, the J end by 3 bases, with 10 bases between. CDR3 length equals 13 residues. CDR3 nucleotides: TGTGCCAGCAGTTCACTAGATATCTACGAGCAGTACTTC. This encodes CASSSLDIYEQYF.

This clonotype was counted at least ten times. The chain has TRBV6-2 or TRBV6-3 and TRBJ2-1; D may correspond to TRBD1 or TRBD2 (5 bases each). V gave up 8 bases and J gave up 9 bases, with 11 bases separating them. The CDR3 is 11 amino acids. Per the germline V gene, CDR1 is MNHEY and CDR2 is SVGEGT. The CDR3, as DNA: TGTGCCAGCGGACGGGACGGTGAGCAGTTCTTC. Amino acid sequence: CASGRDGEQFF.

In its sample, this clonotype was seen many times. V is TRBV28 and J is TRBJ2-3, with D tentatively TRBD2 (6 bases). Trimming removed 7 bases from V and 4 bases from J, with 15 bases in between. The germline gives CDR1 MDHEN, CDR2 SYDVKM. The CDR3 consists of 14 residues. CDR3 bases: TGTGCCAGCACGTATGGAGGGCGCGCAGATACGCAGTATTTT. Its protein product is CASTYGGRADTQYF.

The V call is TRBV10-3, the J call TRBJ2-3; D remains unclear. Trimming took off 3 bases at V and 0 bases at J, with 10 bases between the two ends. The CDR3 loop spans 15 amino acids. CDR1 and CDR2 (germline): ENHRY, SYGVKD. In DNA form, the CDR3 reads TGTGCCATCAGTGATGACGGGCGAAGCACAGATACGCAGTATTTT. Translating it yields CAISDDGRSTDTQYF.

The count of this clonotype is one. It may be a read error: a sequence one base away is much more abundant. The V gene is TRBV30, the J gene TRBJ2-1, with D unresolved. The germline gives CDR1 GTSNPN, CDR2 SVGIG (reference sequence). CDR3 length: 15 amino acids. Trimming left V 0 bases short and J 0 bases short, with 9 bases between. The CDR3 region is CAWSVQPSSYNEQFF. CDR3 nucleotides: TGTGCCTGGAGTGTGCAGCCCAGCTCCTACAATGAGCAGTTCTTC.

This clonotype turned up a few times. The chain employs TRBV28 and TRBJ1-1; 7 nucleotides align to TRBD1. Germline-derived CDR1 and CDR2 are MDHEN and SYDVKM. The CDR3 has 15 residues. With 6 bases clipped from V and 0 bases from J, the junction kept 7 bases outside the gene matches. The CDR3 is CASRGTVSLNTEAFF. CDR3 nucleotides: TGTGCCAGCAGGGGGACAGTAAGCCTGAACACTGAAGCTTTCTTT.

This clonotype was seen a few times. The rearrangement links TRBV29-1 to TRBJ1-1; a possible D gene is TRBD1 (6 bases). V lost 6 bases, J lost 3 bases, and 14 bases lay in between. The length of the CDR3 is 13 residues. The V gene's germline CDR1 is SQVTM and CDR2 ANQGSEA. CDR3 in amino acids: CSVSEGGDTEAFF. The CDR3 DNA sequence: TGCAGCGTCTCGGAGGGGGGGGACACTGAAGCTTTCTTT. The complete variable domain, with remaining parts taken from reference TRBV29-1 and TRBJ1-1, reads SAVISQKPSRDICQRGTSLTIQCQVDSQVTMMFWYRQQPGQSLTLIATANQGSEATYESGFVIDKFPISRPNLTFSTLTVSNMSPEDSSIYLCSVSEGGDTEAFFGQGTRLTVV.

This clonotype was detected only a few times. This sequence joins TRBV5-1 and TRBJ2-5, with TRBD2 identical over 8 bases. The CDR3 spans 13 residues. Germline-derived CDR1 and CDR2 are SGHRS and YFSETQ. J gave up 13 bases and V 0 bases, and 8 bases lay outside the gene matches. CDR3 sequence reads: CASSLGREASPYF. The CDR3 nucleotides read TGCGCCAGCAGCTTGGGGCGGGAGGCCTCTCCGTACTTC.

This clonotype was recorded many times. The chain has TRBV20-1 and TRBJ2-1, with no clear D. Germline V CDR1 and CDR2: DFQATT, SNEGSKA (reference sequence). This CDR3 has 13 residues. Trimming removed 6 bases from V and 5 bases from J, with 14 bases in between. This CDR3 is CSAPPARNNEQFF. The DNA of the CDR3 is TGCAGTGCCCCTCCAGCCAGAAACAATGAGCAGTTCTTC.

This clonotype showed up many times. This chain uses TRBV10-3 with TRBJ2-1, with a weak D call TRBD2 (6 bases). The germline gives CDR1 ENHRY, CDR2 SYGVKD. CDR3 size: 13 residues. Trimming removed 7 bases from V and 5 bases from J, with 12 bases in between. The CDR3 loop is CAIKSGVDNEQFF. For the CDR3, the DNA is TGTGCCATCAAATCGGGAGTTGACAATGAGCAGTTCTTC.

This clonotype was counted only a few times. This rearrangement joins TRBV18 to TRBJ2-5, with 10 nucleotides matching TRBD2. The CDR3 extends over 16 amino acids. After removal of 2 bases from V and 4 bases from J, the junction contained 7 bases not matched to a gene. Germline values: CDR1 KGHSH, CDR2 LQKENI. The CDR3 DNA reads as TGTGCCAGCTCACCAGGGGCTAGCGGGAGTTCAGAGACCCAGTACTTC. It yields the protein CASSPGASGSSETQYF.

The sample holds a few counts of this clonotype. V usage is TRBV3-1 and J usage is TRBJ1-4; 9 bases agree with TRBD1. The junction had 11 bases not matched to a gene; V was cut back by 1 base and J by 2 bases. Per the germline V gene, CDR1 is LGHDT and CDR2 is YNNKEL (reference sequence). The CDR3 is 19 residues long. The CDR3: CASSQGPQGARGTNEKLFF. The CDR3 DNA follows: TGTGCCAGCAGCCAAGGCCCACAGGGGGCGAGGGGGACTAATGAAAAACTGTTTTTT.

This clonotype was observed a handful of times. The CDR3, as DNA: TGTGCCAGCAGTTTTGGCAGGACCCTATTTCTCGGGCGGAACACCGGGGAGCTGTTTTTT. It is translated as CASSFGRTLFLGRNTGELFF. This chain uses TRBV12-3 or TRBV12-4 with TRBJ2-2; D remains unclear. Trimming removed 3 bases from V and 1 base from J, with 24 bases in between. This CDR3 is built from 20 residues.

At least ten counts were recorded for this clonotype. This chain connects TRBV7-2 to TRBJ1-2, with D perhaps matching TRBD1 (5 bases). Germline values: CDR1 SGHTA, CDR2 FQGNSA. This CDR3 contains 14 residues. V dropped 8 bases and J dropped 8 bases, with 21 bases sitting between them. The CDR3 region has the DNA TGTGCCAGCTCAACAGGAGGGCCCGTAGAAGGCTACACCTTC. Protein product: CASSTGGPVEGYTF.

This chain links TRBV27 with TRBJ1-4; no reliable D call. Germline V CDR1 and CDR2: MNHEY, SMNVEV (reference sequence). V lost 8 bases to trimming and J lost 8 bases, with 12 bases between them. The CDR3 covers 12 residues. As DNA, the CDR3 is TGTGCCAGCTCTCGGGCCGGGGAAAAACTGTTTTTT. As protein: CASSRAGEKLFF.

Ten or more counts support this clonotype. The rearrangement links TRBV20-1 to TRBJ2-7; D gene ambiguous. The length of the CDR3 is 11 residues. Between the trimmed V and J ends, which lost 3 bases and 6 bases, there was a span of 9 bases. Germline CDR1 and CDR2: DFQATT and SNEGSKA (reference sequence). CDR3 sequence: CSASGSREQYF. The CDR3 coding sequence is TGCAGTGCTAGCGGGTCCCGCGAGCAGTACTTC.

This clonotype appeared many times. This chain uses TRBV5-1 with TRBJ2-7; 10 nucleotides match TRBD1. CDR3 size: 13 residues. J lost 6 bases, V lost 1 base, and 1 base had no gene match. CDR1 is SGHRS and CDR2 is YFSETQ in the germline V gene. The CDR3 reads CASSLRTGGEQYF. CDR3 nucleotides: TGCGCCAGCAGCTTGAGGACAGGGGGCGAGCAGTACTTC.

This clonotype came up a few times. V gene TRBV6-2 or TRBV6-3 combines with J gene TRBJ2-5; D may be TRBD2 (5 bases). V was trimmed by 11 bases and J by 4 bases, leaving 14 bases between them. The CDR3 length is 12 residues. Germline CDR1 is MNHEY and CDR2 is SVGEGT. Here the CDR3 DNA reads TGTGCCGTCACGAGCGGTGGAGAGACCCAGTACTTC. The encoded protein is CAVTSGGETQYF.

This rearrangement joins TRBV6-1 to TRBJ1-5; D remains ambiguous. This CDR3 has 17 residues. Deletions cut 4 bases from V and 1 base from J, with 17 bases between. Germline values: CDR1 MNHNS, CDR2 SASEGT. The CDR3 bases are TGTGCCAGCAGTGTGTCCCCGACACCTGGGAGCAATCAGCCCCAGCATTTT. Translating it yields CASSVSPTPGSNQPQHF.

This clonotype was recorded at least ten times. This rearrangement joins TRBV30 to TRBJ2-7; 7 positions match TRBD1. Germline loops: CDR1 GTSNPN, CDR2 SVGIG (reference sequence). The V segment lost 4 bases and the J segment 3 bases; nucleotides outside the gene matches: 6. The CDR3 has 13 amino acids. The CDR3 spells CAWNNGQVYEQYF. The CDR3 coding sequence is TGTGCCTGGAACAACGGACAGGTCTACGAGCAGTACTTC.